Listed below are T cell receptor beta chains from one sample, sequenced in a study of OX40 agonist ivuxolimab in advanced cancers. Some clones are missing from TCRdb's copy, which holds only in-frame ones; the method was immunoSEQ multiplex PCR. Of 50,000 to 75,000 clones listed, roughly 88% were seen once; the top ten hold roughly 1.2%. The sample in question was CD4+ or CD8+ T cells sorted from blood, obtained in a trial of the OX40 agonist ivuxolimab. The receptors derive from an adult with an advanced solid tumor such as melanoma, head and neck, liver or kidney cancer. The CDR3 runs from the conserved cysteine through the conserved F or W. D genes are given only for firm matches. Only part of the rows carry a size: once, few, many, or a class if the clone is expanded.

d_call	j_call	clone_size	v_call	cdr3_nt	cdr3_aa
.	TRBJ1-2	.	TRBV19	TGTGCCAGTAGTATGGGGCAGGAGAATGGCTACACCTTC	CASSMGQENGYTF
.	TRBJ1-5	.	TRBV7-8	TGTGCCAGCAGCATCACAGGGATTTCCAATCAGCCCCAGCATTTT	CASSITGISNQPQHF
TRBD1	TRBJ1-2	few	TRBV6-5	TGTGCCAGCAGCCTCGGGACAGGGAGTAACTATGGCTACACCTTC	CASSLGTGSNYGYTF
.	TRBJ2-3	.	TRBV9	TGTGCCAGCAGCTTTGTAGCGGTTGGGGGGACAGATACGCAGTATTTT	CASSFVAVGGTDTQYF
TRBD2	TRBJ2-5	.	TRBV5-1	TGCGCCAGCAGCCCAAGGCTGACTAGCGGGGGGGAAGAGACCCAGTACTTC	CASSPRLTSGGEETQYF
TRBD2	TRBJ2-1	.	TRBV10-3	TGTGCCATCCAGCGAGGGGAGGGACACAATGAGCAGTTCTTC	CAIQRGEGHNEQFF
.	TRBJ2-6	.	TRBV11-3	TGTGCCAGCAGCCCAGGGAACTCTGGGGCCAACGTCCTGACTTTC	CASSPGNSGANVLTF
.	TRBJ1-1	.	TRBV13	TGTGCCAGCAGTCTGGCCAGCATCGCTTTCTTT	CASSLASIAFF
TRBD2	TRBJ2-1	.	TRBV6-1	TGTGCCAGCAGGGCTGGGGGGGGCAATGAGCAGTTCTTC	CASRAGGGNEQFF
.	TRBJ2-5	.	TRBV12-5	TGTGCTAGTGGTCCTGAAGGGGGCCAAGAGACCCAGTACTTC	CASGPEGGQETQYF
.	TRBJ2-2	.	TRBV5-1	TGCGCCAGCACTCCCCAAGTAGGGAACACCGGGGAGCTGTTTTTT	CASTPQVGNTGELFF
.	TRBJ1-6	.	TRBV10-3	TGTGCCATCAAATACATGATTGATTCACCCCTCCACTTT	CAIKYMIDSPLHF
.	TRBJ1-6	.	TRBV28	TGTGCCAGCAGTCCCCGACAGCATAATTCACCCCTCCACTTT	CASSPRQHNSPLHF
.	TRBJ2-7	once	TRBV5-1	TGCGCCAGCAGCCCCGACAGTACCTCCTACGAGCAGTACTTC	CASSPDSTSYEQYF
.	TRBJ2-7	.	TRBV2	TGTGCCACCCAGCGAGAGGGGTACGAGCAGTACTTC	CATQREGYEQYF
.	TRBJ2-2	.	TRBV18	TGTGCCAGCTCACTAGGGAGTTCCGGGGAGCTGTTTTTT	CASSLGSSGELFF
TRBD2	TRBJ2-1	.	TRBV18	TGTGCCAGCTCAACAGGACTAGATCCCTACAATGAGCAGTTCTTC	CASSTGLDPYNEQFF
.	TRBJ1-5	.	TRBV6-1	TGTGCCAGCTCTTGGACGGCCAATCAGCCCCAGCATTTT	CASSWTANQPQHF
TRBD1	TRBJ2-5	few	TRBV10-3	TGTGCCACGGGACAGTTAACTGAGACCCAGTACTTC	CATGQLTETQYF
TRBD2	TRBJ2-1	.	TRBV30	TGTGCCTGGAGTCCAGCGGGAGCTTTCAATGAGCAGTTCTTC	CAWSPAGAFNEQFF
.	TRBJ1-5	.	TRBV19	TGTGCCAGTAAGTTTCAGAATCAGCCCCAGCATTTT	CASKFQNQPQHF
TRBD2	TRBJ2-3	.	TRBV5-1	TGCGCCAGCAGCTTGTTGCGGGAGGGCGCAGATACGCAGTATTTT	CASSLLREGADTQYF